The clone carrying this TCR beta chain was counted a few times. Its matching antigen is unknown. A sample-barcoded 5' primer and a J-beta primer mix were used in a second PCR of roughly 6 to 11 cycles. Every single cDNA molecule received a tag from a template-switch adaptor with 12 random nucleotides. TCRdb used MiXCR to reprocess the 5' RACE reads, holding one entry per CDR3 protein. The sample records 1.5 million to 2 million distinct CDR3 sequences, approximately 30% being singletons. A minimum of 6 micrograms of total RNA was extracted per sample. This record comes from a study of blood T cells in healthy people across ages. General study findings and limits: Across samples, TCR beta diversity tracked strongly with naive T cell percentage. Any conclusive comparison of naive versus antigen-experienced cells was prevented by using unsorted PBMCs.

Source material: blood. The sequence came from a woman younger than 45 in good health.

CDR3: CSADDGIAGGDTQYF. The CDR3 bases are TGCAGTGCCGATGACGGTATAGCGGGCGGAGATACGCAGTATTTT. The chain has TRBV20-1 and TRBJ2-3; TRBD2 matches at 7 bases. CDR3 length: 15 residues. From germline, CDR1 is DFQATT and CDR2 SNEGSKA (reference sequence). Trimming cost V 6 bases and J 5 bases; bases outside gene matches: 14.